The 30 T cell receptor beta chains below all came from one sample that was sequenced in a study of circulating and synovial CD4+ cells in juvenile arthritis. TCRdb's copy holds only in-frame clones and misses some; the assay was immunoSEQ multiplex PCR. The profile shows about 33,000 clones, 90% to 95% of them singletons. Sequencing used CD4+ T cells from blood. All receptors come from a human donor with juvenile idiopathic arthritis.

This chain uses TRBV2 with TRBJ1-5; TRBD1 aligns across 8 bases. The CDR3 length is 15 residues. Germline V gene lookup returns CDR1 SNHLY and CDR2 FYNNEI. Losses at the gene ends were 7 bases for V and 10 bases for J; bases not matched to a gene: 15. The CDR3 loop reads CASKVGQAPISPQHF. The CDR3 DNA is TGTGCCAGCAAAGTGGGACAGGCGCCTATCAGCCCCCAGCATTTT.

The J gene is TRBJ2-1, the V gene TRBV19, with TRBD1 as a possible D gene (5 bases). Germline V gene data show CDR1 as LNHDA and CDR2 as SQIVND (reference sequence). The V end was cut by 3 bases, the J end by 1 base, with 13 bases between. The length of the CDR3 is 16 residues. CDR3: CASSILSSGSYNEQFF. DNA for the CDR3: TGTGCCAGTAGTATTTTAAGCTCAGGGTCCTACAATGAGCAGTTCTTC.

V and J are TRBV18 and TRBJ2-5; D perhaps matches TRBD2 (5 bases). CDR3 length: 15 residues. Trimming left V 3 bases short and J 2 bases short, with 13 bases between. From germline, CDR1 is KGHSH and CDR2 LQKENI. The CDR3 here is CASSPIGLNQETQYF. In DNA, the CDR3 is TGTGCCAGCTCACCGATAGGACTGAATCAAGAGACCCAGTACTTC. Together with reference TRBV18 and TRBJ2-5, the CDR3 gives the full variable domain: NAGVMQNPRHLVRRRGQEARLRCSPMKGHSHVYWYRQLPEEGLKFMVYLQKENIIDESGMPKERFSAEFPKEGPSILRIQQVVRGDSAAYFCASSPIGLNQETQYFGPGTRLLVL.

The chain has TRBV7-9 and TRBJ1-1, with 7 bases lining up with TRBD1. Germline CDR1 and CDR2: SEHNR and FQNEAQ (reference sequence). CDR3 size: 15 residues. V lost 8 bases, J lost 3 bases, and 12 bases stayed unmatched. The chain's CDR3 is CASHEASQGDTEAFF. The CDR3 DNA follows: TGTGCCAGCCATGAAGCATCCCAGGGGGACACTGAAGCTTTCTTT.

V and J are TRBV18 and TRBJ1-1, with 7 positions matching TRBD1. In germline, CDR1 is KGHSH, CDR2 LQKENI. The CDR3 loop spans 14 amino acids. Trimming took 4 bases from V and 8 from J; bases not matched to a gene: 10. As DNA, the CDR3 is TGTGCCAGCTCACGCTATGTCGGGGACAGCGAAGCTTTCTTT. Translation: CASSRYVGDSEAFF.

This CDR3 is CATSRAGSTYNEQFF. CDR3 coding DNA: TGTGCCACCAGCAGGGCGGGGTCCACCTACAATGAGCAGTTCTTC. The rearrangement joins TRBV15 to TRBJ2-1, with a tentative D call TRBD2 (6 bases). The germline V gene has CDR1 LNHNV and CDR2 YYDKDF (reference sequence). Between the trimmed V and J ends, which lost 3 bases and 2 bases, there was a span of 11 bases. The CDR3 sequence is 15 residues long. Looking up the rest from reference TRBV15 and TRBJ2-1 gives the full variable domain: DAMVIQNPRYQVTQFGKPVTLSCSQTLNHNVMYWYQQKSSQAPKLLFHYYDKDFNNEADTPDNFQSRRPNTSFCFLDIRSPGLGDTAMYLCATSRAGSTYNEQFFGPGTRLTVL.

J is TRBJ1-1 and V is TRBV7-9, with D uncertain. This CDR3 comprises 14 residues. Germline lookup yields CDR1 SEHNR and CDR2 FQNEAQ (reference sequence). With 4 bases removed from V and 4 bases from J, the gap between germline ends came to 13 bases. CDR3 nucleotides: TGTGCCAGCAGCTCGGACGGGAGGAGCACTGAAGCTTTCTTT. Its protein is CASSSDGRSTEAFF. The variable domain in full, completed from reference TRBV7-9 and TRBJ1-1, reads DTGVSQNPRHKITKRGQNVTFRCDPISEHNRLYWYRQTLGQGPEFLTYFQNEAQLEKSRLLSDRFSAERPKGSFSTLEIQRTEQGDSAMYLCASSSDGRSTEAFFGQGTRLTVV.

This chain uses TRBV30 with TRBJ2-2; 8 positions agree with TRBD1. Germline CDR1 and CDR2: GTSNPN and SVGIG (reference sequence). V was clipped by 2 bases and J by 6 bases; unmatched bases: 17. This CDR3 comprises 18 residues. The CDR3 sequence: CAWSSSRVGGTGPGELFF. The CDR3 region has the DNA TGTGCCTGGAGTTCATCAAGGGTCGGCGGGACAGGTCCCGGGGAGCTGTTTTTT. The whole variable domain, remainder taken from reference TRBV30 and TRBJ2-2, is SQTIHQWPATLVQPVGSPLSLECTVEGTSNPNLYWYRQAAGRGLQLLFYSVGIGQISSEVPQNLSASRPQDRQFILSSKKLLLSDSGFYLCAWSSSRVGGTGPGELFFGEGSRLTVL.

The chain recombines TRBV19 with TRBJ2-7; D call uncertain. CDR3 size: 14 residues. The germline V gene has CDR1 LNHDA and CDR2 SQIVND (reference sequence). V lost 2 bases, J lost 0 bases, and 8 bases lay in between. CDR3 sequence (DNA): TGTGCCAGTAGTATATCCGGTTTCTCCTACGAGCAGTACTTC. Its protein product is CASSISGFSYEQYF.

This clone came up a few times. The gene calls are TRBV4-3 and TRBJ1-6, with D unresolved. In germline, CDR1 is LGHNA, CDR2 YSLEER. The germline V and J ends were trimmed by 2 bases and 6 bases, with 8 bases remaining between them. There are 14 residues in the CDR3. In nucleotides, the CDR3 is TGCGCCAGCAGCCAACTCACAGTTAATTCACCCCTCCACTTT. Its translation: CASSQLTVNSPLHF.

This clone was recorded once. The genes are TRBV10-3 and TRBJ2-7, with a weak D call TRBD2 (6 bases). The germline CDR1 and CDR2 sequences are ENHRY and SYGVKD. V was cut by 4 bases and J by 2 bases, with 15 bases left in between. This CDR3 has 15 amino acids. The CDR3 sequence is CAISVEEGRAYEQYF. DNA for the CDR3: TGTGCCATCAGTGTTGAGGAGGGTCGAGCCTACGAGCAGTACTTC.

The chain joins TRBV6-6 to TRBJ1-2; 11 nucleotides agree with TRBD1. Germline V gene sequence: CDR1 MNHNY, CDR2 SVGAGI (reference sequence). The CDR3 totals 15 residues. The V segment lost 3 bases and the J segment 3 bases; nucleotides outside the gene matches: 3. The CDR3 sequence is CASSYLGQGDYGYTF. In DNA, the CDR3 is TGTGCCAGCAGTTATTTGGGACAGGGGGACTATGGCTACACCTTC.

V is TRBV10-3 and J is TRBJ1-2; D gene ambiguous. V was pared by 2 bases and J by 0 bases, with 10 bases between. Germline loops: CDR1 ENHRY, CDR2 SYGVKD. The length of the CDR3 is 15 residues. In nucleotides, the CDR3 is TGTGCCATCAGTGAGCCCCAGGTCCCTAACTATGGCTACACCTTC. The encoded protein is CAISEPQVPNYGYTF.

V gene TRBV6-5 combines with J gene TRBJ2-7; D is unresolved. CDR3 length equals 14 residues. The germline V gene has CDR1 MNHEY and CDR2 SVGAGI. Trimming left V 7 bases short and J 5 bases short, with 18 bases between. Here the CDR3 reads CASTTLTGTHEQYF. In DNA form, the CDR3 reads TGTGCCAGCACCACCCTAACGGGTACGCACGAGCAGTACTTC.

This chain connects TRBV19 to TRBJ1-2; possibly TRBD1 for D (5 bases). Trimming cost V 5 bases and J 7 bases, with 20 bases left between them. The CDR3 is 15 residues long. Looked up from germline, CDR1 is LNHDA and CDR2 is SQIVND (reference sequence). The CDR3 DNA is TGTGCCAGTAGTCAGAAGCTTGGGGGGTTTAGTGGCTACACCTTC. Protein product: CASSQKLGGFSGYTF.

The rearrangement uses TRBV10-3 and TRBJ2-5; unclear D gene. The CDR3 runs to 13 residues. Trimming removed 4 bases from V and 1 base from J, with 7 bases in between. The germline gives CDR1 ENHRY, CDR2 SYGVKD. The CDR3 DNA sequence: TGTGCCATCAGTGGGTCAGCCCAAGAGACCCAGTACTTC. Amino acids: CAISGSAQETQYF.

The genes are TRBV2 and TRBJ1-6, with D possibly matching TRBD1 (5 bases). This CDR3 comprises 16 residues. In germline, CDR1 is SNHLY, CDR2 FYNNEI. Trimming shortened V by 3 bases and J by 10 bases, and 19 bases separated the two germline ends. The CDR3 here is CASSDRVWRTDSPLHF. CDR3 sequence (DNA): TGTGCCAGCAGTGACAGGGTCTGGCGGACCGACTCACCCCTCCACTTT.

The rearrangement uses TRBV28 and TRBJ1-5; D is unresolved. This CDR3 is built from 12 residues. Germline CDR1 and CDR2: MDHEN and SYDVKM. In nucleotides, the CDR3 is TGTGCTTCCCGGGGAAGGTCGGAACCCCAGCATTTT. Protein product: CASRGRSEPQHF.

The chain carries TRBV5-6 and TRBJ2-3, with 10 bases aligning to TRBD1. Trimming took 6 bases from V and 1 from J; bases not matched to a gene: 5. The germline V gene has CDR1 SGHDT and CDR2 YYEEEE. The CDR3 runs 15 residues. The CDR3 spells CASTIGTGGTDTQYF. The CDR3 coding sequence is TGTGCCAGCACCATAGGGACAGGGGGCACAGATACGCAGTATTTT.

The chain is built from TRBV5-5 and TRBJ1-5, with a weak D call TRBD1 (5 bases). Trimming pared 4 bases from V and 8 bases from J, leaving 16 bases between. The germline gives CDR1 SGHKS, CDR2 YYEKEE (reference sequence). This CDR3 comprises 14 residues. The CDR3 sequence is CASSPGLWREPQHF. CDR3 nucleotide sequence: TGTGCCAGCAGCCCGGGACTTTGGAGGGAGCCCCAGCATTTT.

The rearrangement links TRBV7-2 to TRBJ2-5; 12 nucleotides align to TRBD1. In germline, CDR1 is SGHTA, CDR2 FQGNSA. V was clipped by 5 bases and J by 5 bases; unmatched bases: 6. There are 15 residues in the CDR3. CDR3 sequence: CASSRGQGARETQYF. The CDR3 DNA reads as TGTGCCAGCAGCCGGGGACAGGGGGCGCGGGAGACCCAGTACTTC.

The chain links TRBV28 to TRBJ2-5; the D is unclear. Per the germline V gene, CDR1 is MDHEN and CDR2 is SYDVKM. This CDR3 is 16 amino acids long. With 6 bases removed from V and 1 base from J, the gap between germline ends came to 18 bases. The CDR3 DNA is TGTGCCAGCAGCCAAAAAACGTGGTGGGCCCAAGAGACCCAGTACTTC. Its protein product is CASSQKTWWAQETQYF.

This chain's CDR3 is CASIRDIYYGYTF. DNA for the CDR3: TGTGCCAGTATCCGGGACATCTACTATGGCTACACCTTC. This sequence joins TRBV19 and TRBJ1-2; weak D call: TRBD1 (6 bases). CDR3 size: 13 residues. Trimming left V 7 bases short and J 3 bases short, with 12 bases between. CDR1 is LNHDA and CDR2 is SQIVND in the germline V gene (reference sequence).

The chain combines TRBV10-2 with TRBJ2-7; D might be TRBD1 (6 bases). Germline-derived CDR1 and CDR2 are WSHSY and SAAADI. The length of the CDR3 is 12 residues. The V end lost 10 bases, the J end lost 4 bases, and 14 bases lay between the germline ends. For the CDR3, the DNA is TGCGCCACCAAGGGGGACCTATACGAGCAGTACTTC. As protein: CATKGDLYEQYF.

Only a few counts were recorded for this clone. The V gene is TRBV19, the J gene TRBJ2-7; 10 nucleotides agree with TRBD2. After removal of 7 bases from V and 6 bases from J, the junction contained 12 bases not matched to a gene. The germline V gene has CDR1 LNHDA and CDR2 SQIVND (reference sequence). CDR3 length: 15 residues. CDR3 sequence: CASTLDPSGSGEQYF. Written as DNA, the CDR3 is TGTGCCAGTACCCTCGACCCTAGCGGGAGTGGCGAGCAGTACTTC.

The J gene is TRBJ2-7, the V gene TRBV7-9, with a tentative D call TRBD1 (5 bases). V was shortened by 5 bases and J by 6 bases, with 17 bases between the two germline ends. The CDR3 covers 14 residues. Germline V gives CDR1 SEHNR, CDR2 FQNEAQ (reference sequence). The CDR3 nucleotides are TGTGCCAGCAGCCCAAATTCCGCAGGGATCGAGCAGTACTTC. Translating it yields CASSPNSAGIEQYF.

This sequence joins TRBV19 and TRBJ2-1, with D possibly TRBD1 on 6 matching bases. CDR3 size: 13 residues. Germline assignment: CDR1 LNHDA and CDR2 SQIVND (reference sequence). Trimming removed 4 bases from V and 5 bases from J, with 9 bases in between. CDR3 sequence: CASSTGAHNEQFF. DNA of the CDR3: TGTGCCAGTAGTACAGGGGCCCACAATGAGCAGTTCTTC.

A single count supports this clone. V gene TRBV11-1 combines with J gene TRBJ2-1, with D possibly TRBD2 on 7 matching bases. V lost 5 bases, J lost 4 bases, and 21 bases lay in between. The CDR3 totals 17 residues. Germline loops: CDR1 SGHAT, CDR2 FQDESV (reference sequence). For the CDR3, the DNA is TGTGCCAGCAGCATACTAGGGAGGGGGGTATTGTACAATGAGCAGTTCTTC. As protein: CASSILGRGVLYNEQFF.

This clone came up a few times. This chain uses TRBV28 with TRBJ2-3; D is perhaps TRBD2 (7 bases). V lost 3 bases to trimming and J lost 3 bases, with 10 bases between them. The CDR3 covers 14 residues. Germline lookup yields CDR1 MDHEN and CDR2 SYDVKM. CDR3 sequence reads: CASSFRGGTDTQYF. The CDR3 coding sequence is TGTGCCAGCAGTTTTAGGGGGGGGACAGATACGCAGTATTTT.

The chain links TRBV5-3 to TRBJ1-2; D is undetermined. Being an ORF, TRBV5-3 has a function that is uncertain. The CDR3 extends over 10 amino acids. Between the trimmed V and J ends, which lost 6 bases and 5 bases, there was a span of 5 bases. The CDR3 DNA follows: TGTGCCAGAACGTCTTATGGCTACACCTTC. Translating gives CARTSYGYTF.